The 4 T cell receptor beta chains below were found in one sample sequenced in a study of CDR3 diversity in severe acne. One entry per CDR3 protein, called by TCRdb with MiXCR from the PCR reads. Of 97,000 or so distinct CDR3 sequences listed, around 53% are singletons. Sequencing input: blood. Every receptor here comes from a male donor with acne.

In its sample, this clonotype was seen a few times. The V call is TRBV5-5, the J call TRBJ1-1; a weak D match, TRBD1 (5 bases). V was shortened by 4 bases and J by 3 bases, with 10 bases between the two germline ends. The CDR3 sequence is 13 residues long. Germline CDR1 SGHKS, CDR2 YYEKEE (reference sequence). The CDR3: CASSPGTDTEAFF. The CDR3 bases are TGTGCCAGCAGCCCCGGGACGGACACTGAAGCTTTCTTT.

This clonotype was counted at least ten times. The CDR3 reads CSARESPSHEQYV. The CDR3 DNA is TGCAGTGCTAGAGAGTCACCGTCCCACGAGCAGTACGTC. This chain connects TRBV20-1 to TRBJ2-7; D is uncertain. This CDR3 has 13 residues. Germline CDR1 DFQATT, CDR2 SNEGSKA (reference sequence). V lost 0 bases to trimming and J lost 5 bases, with 11 bases between them.

The V gene is TRBV2, the J gene TRBJ1-1, with D perhaps TRBD1 (6 bases). Germline values: CDR1 SNHLY, CDR2 FYNNEI. Trimming removed 5 bases at V and 1 base at J, with 14 bases between. The CDR3 runs to 15 residues. The CDR3 loop reads CASSKRDTKNTEAFF. The CDR3 DNA is TGTGCCAGCAGTAAAAGGGACACCAAGAACACTGAAGCTTTCTTT.

On this clonotype: Since a much larger clone is just one base distant, this may be a read error. The CDR3 nucleotides read TGCGCCAGCAGCCACGACACGTCGGGTGAGCAGCTCTTC. Translation gives CASSHDTSGEQLF. The J gene is TRBJ2-1, the V gene TRBV10-1; D not resolved. The CDR3 spans 13 residues. Germline-derived CDR1 and CDR2 are WNHNN and SYGVQD (reference sequence).